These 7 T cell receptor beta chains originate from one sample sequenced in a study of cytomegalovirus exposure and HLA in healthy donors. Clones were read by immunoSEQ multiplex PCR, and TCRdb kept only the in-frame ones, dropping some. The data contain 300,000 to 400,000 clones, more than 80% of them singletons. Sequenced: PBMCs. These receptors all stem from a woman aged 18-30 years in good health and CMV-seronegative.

CDR3 protein: CASSQGLAGAGELFF. CDR3 nucleotide sequence: TGCGCCAGCAGCCAAGGACTAGCGGGAGCCGGGGAGCTGTTTTTT. The chain recombines TRBV4-1 with TRBJ2-2; 12 positions match TRBD2. Germline V gene lookup returns CDR1 MGHRA and CDR2 YSYEKL. V lost 1 base, J lost 6 bases, and 0 bases stayed unmatched. This CDR3 comprises 15 residues.

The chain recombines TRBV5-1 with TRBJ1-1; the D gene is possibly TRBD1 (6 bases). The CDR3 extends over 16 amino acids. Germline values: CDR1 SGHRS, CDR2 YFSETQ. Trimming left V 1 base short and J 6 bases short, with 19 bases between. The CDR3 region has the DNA TGCGCCAGCAGCTTGCTGCCCCGGGCCTCAGGGGCTGAAGCTTTCTTT. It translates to CASSLLPRASGAEAFF.

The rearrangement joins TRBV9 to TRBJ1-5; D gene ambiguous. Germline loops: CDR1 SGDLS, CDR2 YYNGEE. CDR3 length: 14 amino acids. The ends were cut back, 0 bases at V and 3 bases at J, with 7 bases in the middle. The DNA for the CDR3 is TGTGCCAGCAGCGTAGGCAGATCCAATCAGCCCCAGCATTTT. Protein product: CASSVGRSNQPQHF. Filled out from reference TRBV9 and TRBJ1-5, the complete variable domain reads DSGVTQTPKHLITATGQRVTLRCSPRSGDLSVYWYQQSLDQGLQFLIQYYNGEERAKGNILERFSAQQFPDLHSELNLSSLELGDSALYFCASSVGRSNQPQHFGDGTRLSIL.

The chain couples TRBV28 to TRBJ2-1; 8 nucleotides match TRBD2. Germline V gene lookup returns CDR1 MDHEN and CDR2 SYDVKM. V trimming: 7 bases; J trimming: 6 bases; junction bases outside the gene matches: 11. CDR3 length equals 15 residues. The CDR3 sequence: CASIPIGTRSNEQFF. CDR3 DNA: TGTGCCAGCATCCCGATCGGGACTAGAAGCAATGAGCAGTTCTTC.

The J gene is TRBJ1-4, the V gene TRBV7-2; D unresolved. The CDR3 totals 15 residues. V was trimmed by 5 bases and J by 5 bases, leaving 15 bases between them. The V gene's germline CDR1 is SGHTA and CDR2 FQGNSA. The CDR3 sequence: CASSPSRHNNEKLFF. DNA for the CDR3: TGTGCCAGCAGCCCTTCTCGACACAACAATGAAAAACTGTTTTTT.

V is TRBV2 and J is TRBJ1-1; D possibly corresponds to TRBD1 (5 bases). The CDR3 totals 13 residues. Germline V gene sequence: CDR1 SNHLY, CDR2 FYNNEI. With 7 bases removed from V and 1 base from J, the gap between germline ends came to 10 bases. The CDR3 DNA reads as TGTGCCAGCAAGGCGACAGCGAACACTGAAGCTTTCTTT. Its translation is CASKATANTEAFF.

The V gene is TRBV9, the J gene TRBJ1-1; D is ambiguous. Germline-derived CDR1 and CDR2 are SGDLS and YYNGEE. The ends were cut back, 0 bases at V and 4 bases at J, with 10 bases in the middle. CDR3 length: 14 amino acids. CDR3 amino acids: CASSVENRATEAFF. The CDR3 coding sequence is TGTGCCAGCAGCGTAGAGAACAGAGCCACTGAAGCTTTCTTT.